This TCR beta chain was sequenced in a study of CD8 T cells in Susac syndrome. CD8+ and CD4+ T cells taken from blood had their TCR beta sequenced. The patients who served as multiple sclerosis controls were treatment-naive and had stable or active relapsing-remitting disease that fulfilled the revised McDonald criteria. A quantity of about 0.45 to 1 ug RNA underwent reverse transcription using random hexamers. In TCRdb, the immunoSEQ multiplex PCR reads were re-called with MiXCR into one record per CDR3 protein. The data show about 400,000 distinct CDR3 sequences, 75% to 90% seen once. Per germline, CDR1 GTSNPN and CDR2 SVGIG (reference sequence). The CDR3 runs to 13 residues. V was cut by 0 bases and J by 2 bases, with 7 bases left in between.

The chain has TRBV30 and TRBJ1-1; D uncertain. The sequence came from a human donor with multiple sclerosis. Sequencing was done on a sample of CD8+ T cells from PBMCs. CDR3 DNA sequence: TGTGCCTGGAGTGTACAAATAAACACTGAAGCTTTCTTT. Its protein is CAWSVQINTEAFF. The variable domain in full, with the rest retrieved from reference TRBV30 and TRBJ1-1, is SQTIHQWPATLVQPVGSPLSLECTVEGTSNPNLYWYRQAAGRGLQLLFYSVGIGQISSEVPQNLSASRPQDRQFILSSKKLLLSDSGFYLCAWSVQINTEAFFGQGTRLTVV.